This TCR beta chain was identified in a study of radiation and T cells in renal cell carcinoma. Regarding this clone: Its target is not known.

The table came from immunoSEQ multiplex PCR; TCRdb's copy has only in-frame clones and leaves some out. In the table there are about 16,000 clones, 55% to 75% of which are singletons. Treatment indicated: treatment-naive control, cytoreductive nephrectomy. Clear cell pathology was present in this patient's renal cell carcinoma. General study points: Sampling covered only around 1 g of each tumor. Irradiated tumors held more dominant CDR3 motifs than control tumors. Top 100 clonotypes averaged approximately 50% in irradiated versus roughly 45% in nephrectomy-only tumors.

The CDR3 extends over 15 amino acids. Germline values: CDR1 SNHLY, CDR2 FYNNEI. Between the trimmed V and J ends, which lost 4 bases and 4 bases, there was a span of 16 bases. The receptor was isolated from a man in his forties or fifties with renal cell carcinoma. The chain links TRBV2 to TRBJ1-2; D call uncertain. The sequencing here drew on tumor tissue, taken from a patient whose treatment was nephrectomy without radiotherapy. The CDR3 is CASSVDNEEIYGYTF. The CDR3 DNA follows: TGTGCCAGCAGTGTTGATAATGAGGAGATCTATGGCTACACCTTC.